Reported below is one T cell receptor (beta chain). Those enrolled, adults aged roughly 18 to 90 years, came from 20 to 25 US areas. Researchers sorted participants into cohorts using their self-reported clinical history. Two negative PCRs, clearance, or symptom resolution characterized the recovered Cohort 3 donors. In the original workflow: Using reference gene primer amplification, nucleated cell counts were estimated. TCRdb keeps only in-frame clones here, not all; method: immunoSEQ multiplex PCR. D and trimming were read from the DNA, whereas the V and J calls and clone size are those reported in that table. This sample has about 410,000 clones, with 89% found just once. These data come from a study of blood T cell repertoires in COVID-19. V lost 6 bases and J lost 0; bases outside the gene matches: 3. Per germline, CDR1 LNHDA and CDR2 SQIVND (reference sequence). This CDR3 region has 15 residues.

The clonotype comes from a woman in her thirties who had recovered from COVID-19. The gene calls are TRBV19 and TRBJ2-2; 8 positions agree with TRBD1. The sequencing sample was made of PBMCs or T cells enriched from blood (not recorded which). CDR3 nucleotide sequence: TGTGCCAGTAGAAGGACAGGGTCGAACACCGGGGAGCTGTTTTTT. As protein: CASRRTGSNTGELFF.